The text below deals with one TCR beta chain. As yet, its antigen is unknown. This CDR3 spans 15 amino acids. CDR1 and CDR2 from the germline V gene are SGHRS and YFSETQ. During cDNA synthesis, UMIs that each contained a 6-nucleotide sample barcode were added by means of template switching. Nested PCRs of around 16 and 10 cycles, two in total, were run on TCRalpha and TCRbeta cDNA. After re-calling the 5' RACE reads, TCRdb lists one entry per CDR3 protein, DNA absent. Its clone listing holds 420,000 or so distinct CDR3 sequences. This sample is part of a study of monozygotic twins with inflammatory bowel disease. Whole-study findings and limits: Healthy co-twins, by inverse Simpson, had higher TCRbeta diversity than their siblings with IBD. No detectable difference in repertoire similarity separated concordant from discordant twins, possibly as a result of limited power.

The clonotype originates from a human donor with ulcerative colitis or Crohn's disease, or a healthy co-twin of an affected twin (not recorded which). Source material: blood. The chain joins TRBV5-1 to TRBJ1-4; the TCRdb call, TRBD1, lacks DNA for checking. CDR3 loop: CASSLGATGAEKLFF.